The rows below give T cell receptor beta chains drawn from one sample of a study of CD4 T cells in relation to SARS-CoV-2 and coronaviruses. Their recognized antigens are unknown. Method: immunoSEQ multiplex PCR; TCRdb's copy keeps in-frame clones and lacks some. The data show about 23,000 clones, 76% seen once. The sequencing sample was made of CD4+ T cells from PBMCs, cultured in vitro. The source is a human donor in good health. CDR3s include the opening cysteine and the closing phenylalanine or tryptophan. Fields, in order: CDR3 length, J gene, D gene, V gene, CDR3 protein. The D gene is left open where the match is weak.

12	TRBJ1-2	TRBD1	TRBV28	CASSYRGLGYTF
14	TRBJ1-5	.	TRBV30	CAWSQGFGGQPQHF
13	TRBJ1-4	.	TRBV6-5	CAISSGNNEKLFF
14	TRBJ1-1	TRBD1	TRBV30	CAWSPGQVNTEAFF
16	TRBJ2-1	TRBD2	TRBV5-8	CASSSRSGRGSNEQFF
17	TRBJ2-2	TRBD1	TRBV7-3	CASSSLPTGLNTGELFF
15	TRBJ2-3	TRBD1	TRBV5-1	CASSYGQGASDTQYF
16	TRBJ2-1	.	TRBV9	CASSVEGRSSYNEQFF
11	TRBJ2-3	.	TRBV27	CASSRGDTQYF
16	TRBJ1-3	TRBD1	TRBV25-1	CASLTGQPHSGNTIYF
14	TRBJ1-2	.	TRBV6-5	CASSNSDSLYGYTF
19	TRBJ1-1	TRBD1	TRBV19	CASNTGIRQGGERGTEAFF
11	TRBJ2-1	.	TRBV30	CAWSVRFEQFF
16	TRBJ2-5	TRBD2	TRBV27	CASSGTSGRARETQYF
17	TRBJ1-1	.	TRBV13	CASSLAAASDMNTEAFF
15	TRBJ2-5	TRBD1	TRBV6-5	CASSSDRGPGETQYF
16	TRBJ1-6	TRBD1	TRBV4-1	CASSPREGATGSPLHF
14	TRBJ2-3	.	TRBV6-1	CASSERSTTDTQYF
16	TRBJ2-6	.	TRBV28	CASSLGPPSGANVLTF
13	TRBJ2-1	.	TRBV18	CASSPRESGEQFF
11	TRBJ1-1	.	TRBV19	CASSENTEAFF
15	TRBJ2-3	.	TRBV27	CASSSTGLITDTQYF
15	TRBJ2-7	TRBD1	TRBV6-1	CASSEWDRTTYEQYF
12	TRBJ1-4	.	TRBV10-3	CAISESGEKLFF
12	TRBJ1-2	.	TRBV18	CASSRWVDGYTF
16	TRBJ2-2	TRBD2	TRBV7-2	CASSQTSGQRGGELFF
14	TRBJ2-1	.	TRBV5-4	CASRFGTHLNEQFF
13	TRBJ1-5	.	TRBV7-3	CASSLTGGQPQHF
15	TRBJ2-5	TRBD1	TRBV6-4	CASSEGTGGQETQYF
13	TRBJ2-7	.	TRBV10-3	CAISDDVVYEQYF
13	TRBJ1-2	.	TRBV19	CASRMGGGTFYTF
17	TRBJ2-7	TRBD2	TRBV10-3	CAISDPGLAGYSYEQYF
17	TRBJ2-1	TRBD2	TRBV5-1	CASSAGGSGGLGNEQFF
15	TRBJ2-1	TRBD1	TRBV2	CASRIGTGVRSEQFF
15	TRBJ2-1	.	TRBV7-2	CASSLGNWGYNEQFF
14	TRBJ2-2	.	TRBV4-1	CASSQAGYNGELFF
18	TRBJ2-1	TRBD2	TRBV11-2	CASSLDGASGSPYNEQFF
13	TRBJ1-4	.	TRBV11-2	CASSLSQVEKLFF
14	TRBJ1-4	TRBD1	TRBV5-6	CASSLAGTDEKLFF
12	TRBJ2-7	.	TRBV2	CASGGQSYEQYF
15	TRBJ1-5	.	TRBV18	CASSLLRGGNQPQHF
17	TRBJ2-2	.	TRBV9	CASSVVGIGAQAGELFF